This note documents a single T cell receptor (beta chain) sequence. Its matching antigen is unknown. HIV-negative, healthy adults without recent acute infections or vaccinations were the donors. The table came from immunoSEQ multiplex PCR; TCRdb's copy has only in-frame clones and leaves some out. In the table there are about 700,000 clones, approximately 79% of which are singletons. The data belong to a study of shared clonotypes between healthy human individuals. Study-wide findings and caveats: Non-shared clonotypes displayed generation probabilities falling below those of clonotypes present in all four donors.

CDR1 and CDR2 (germline): SGHDT, YYEEEE. There are 12 residues in the CDR3. With 3 bases removed from V and 10 bases from J, the gap between germline ends came to 10 bases. The sequenced sample consisted of memory CD4+ T cells sorted from blood. Specified subset: CD45RA-negative fraction. This rearrangement joins TRBV5-6 to TRBJ1-4; D not certain. The receptor's source is a woman in her thirties in good health. CDR3 DNA sequence: TGTGCCAGCAGCTCGGGCCGAGGAAAACTGTTTTTT. Amino acids: CASSSGRGKLFF.